This entry features one T cell receptor (beta chain) sequence. These data are taken from a study of blood T cell repertoires in COVID-19. Turning to the study itself: There were acute and convalescent COVID-19 samples, and they came from the United States, Italy and Spain. Sources were T cells, B-cell-depleted T cells, or PBMCs; the material itself was cDNA or gDNA.

In the original processing: Amplification with reference gene primers provided the estimates of nucleated cell counts. TCRdb keeps only in-frame clones here, not all; method: immunoSEQ multiplex PCR. That table is the source of V, J and clone size, and D and trimming were worked out from the DNA. The sample consists of around 40,000 clones, about nine tenths of them appearing once. Trimming took 9 bases from V and 1 from J, leaving 15 bases between them. Germline V gives CDR1 MNHEY, CDR2 SVGAGI. This CDR3 region has 14 residues. The rearrangement joins TRBV6-5 to TRBJ1-1; D call uncertain. Sequencing was performed on peripheral blood. This sequence originates from a human donor in a cohort sampled during active COVID-19. CDR3 residues: CASSDMAPNTEAFF. As DNA, the CDR3 is TGTGCCAGTTCCGACATGGCACCGAACACTGAAGCTTTCTTT.